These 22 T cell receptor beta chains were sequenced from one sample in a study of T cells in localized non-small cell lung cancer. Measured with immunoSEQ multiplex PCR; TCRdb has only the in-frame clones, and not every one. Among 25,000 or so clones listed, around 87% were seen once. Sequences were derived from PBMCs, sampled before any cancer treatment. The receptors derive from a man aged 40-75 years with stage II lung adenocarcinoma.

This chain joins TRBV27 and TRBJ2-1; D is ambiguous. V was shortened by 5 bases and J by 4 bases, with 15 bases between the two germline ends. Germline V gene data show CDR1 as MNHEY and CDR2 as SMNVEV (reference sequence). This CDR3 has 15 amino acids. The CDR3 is CASSPSERLYNEQFF. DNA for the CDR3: TGTGCCAGCAGTCCCTCGGAGCGCCTATACAATGAGCAGTTCTTC.

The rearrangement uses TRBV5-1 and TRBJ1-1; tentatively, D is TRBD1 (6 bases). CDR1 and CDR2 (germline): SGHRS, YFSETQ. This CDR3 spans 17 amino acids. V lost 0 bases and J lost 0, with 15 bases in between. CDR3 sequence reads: CASSLALRGQMNTEAFF. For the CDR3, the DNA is TGCGCCAGCAGCTTGGCCCTCCGGGGGCAGATGAACACTGAAGCTTTCTTT.

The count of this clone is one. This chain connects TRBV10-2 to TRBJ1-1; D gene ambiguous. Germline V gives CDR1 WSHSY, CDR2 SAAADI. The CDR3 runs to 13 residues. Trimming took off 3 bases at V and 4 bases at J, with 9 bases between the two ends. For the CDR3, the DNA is TGCGCCAGCAGTGATTTCGGCCGCACTGAAGCTTTCTTT. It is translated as CASSDFGRTEAFF.

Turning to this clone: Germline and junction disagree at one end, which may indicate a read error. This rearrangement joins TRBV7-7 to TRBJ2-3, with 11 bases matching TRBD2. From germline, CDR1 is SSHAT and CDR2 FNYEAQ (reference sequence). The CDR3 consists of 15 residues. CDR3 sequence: CASSLGLAGTDTQYF. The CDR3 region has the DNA TGTGCTAGCAGCTTGGGACTAGCGGGCACAGATACGCAGTATTTT.

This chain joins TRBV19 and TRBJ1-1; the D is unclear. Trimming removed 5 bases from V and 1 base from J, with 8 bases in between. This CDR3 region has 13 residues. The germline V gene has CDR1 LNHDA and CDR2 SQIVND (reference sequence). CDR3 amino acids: CASSQRENTEAFF. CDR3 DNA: TGTGCCAGTAGTCAAAGGGAGAACACTGAAGCTTTCTTT.

This chain's CDR3 is CASSSQIGELFF. CDR3 DNA: TGCGCCAGCAGCTCCCAAATCGGGGAGCTGTTTTTT. This rearrangement joins TRBV10-1 to TRBJ2-2; D gene uncertain. The germline gives CDR1 WNHNN, CDR2 SYGVQD (reference sequence). V shed 6 bases and J shed 7 bases, with 9 bases lying between them. CDR3 length equals 12 residues.

The CDR3 here is CASSDRPGQGALAFF. The DNA for the CDR3 is TGTGCCAGCAGTGACCGCCCGGGACAGGGGGCGCTGGCTTTCTTT. This chain links TRBV6-4 with TRBJ1-1; 12 bases are a match to TRBD1. Per the germline V gene, CDR1 is MRHNA and CDR2 is SNTAGT. V lost 2 bases to trimming and J lost 11 bases; unmatched junction nucleotides: 9. This CDR3 region has 15 residues.

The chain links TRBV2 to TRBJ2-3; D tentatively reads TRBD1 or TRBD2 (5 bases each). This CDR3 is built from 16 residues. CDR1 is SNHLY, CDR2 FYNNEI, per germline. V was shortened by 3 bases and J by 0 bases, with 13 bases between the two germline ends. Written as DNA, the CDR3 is TGTGCCAGCAGTGAGGTAAAGCGGACAAGCACAGATACGCAGTATTTT. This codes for CASSEVKRTSTDTQYF.

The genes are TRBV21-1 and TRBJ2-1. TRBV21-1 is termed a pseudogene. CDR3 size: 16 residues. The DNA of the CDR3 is TGTGCCAGCAGTGAATCGCTACACCATTCCGACAATGAGCAGTTCTTC. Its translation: CASSESLHHSDNEQFF.

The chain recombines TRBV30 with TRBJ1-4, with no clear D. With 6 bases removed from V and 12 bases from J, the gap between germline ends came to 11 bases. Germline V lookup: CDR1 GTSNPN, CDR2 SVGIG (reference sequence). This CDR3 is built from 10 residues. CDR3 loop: CACRGGQLFF. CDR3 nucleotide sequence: TGTGCCTGTCGTGGCGGCCAACTGTTTTTT.

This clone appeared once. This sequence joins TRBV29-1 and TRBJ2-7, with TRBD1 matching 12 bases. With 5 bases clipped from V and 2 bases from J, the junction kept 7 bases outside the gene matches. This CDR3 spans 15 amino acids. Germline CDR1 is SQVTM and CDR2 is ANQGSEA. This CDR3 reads CSVPGTGGIPYEQYF. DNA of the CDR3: TGCAGCGTTCCCGGGACAGGGGGCATCCCCTACGAGCAGTACTTC.

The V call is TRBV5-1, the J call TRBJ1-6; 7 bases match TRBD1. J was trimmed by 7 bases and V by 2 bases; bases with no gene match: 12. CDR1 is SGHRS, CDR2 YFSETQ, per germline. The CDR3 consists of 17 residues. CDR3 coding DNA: TGCGCCAGCAGCTTTACCCAGGGGGACGCGGGGAATTCACCCCTCCACTTT. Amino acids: CASSFTQGDAGNSPLHF.

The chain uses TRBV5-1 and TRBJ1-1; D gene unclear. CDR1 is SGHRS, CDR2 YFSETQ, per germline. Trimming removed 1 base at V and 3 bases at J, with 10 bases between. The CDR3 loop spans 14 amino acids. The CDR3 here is CASSLSWLDTEAFF. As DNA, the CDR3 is TGCGCCAGCAGCTTGAGCTGGCTAGACACTGAAGCTTTCTTT.

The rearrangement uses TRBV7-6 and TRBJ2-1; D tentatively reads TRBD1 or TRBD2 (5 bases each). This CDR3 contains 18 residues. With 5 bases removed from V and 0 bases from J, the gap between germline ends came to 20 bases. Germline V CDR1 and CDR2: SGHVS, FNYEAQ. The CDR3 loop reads CASSPGVGAYSSYNEQFF. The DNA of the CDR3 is TGTGCCAGCAGCCCCGGGGTTGGGGCCTACTCCTCCTACAATGAGCAGTTCTTC.

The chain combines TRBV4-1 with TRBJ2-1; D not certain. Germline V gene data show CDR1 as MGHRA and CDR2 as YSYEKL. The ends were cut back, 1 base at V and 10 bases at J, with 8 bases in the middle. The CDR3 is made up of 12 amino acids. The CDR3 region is CASSQVGEEQFF. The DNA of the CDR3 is TGCGCCAGCAGCCAAGTTGGAGAAGAGCAGTTCTTC.

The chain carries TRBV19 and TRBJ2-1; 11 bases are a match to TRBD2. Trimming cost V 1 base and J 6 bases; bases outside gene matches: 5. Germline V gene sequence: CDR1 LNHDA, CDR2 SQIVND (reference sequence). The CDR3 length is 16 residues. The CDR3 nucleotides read TGTGCCAGTAGTATAGCCTTAGCGGGAGGGCTCAATGAGCAGTTCTTC. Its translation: CASSIALAGGLNEQFF.

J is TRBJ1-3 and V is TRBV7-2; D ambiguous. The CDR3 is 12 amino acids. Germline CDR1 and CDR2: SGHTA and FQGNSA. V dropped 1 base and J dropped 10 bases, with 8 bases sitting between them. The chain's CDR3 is CASSLEDRTIYF. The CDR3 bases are TGTGCCAGCAGCTTAGAGGACCGGACCATATATTTT.

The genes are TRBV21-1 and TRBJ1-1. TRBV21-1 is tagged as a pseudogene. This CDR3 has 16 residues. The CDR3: CASSKEAPTGNTEAFF. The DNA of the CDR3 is TGTGCCAGCAGCAAAGAGGCCCCTACGGGCAACACTGAAGCTTTCTTT.

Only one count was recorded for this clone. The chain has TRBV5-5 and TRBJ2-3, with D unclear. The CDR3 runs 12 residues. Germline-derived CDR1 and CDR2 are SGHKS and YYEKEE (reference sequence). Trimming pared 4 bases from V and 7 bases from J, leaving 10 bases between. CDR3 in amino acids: CASSIDGNTQYF. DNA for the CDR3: TGTGCCAGCAGCATAGACGGAAATACGCAGTATTTT.

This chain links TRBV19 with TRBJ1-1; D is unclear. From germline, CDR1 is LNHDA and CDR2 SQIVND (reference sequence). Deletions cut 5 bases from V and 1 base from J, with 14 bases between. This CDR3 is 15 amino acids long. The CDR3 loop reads CASSLRLARNTEAFF. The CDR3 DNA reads TGTGCCAGTAGTCTAAGATTAGCCCGGAACACTGAAGCTTTCTTT. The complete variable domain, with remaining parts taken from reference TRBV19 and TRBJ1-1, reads DGGITQSPKYLFRKEGQNVTLSCEQNLNHDAMYWYRQDPGQGLRLIYYSQIVNDFQKGDIAEGYSVSREKKESFPLTVTSAQKNPTAFYLCASSLRLARNTEAFFGQGTRLTVV.

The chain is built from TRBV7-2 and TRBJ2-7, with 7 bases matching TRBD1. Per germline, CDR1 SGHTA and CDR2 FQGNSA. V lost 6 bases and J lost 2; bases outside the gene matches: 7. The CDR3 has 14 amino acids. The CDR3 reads CASRPGTDAYEQYF. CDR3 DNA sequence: TGTGCCAGCAGACCCGGGACAGACGCCTACGAGCAGTACTTC.

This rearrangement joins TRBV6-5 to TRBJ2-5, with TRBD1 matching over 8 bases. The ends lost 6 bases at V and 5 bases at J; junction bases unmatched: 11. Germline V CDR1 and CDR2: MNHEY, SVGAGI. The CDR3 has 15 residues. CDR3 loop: CASRGQGEGWETQYF. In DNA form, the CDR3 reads TGTGCCAGCAGAGGACAGGGCGAGGGTTGGGAGACCCAGTACTTC.